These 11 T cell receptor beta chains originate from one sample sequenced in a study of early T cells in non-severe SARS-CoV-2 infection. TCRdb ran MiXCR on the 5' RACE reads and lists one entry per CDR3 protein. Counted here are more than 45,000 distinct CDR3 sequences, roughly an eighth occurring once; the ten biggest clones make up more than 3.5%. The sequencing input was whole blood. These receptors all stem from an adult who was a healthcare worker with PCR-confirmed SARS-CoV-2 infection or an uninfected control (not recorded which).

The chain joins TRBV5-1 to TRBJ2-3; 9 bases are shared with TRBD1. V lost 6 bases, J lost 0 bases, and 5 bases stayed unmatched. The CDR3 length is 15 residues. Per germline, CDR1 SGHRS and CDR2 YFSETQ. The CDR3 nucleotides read TGCGCCAGCACCCGGACAGGGGACAGCACAGATACGCAGTATTTT. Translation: CASTRTGDSTDTQYF.

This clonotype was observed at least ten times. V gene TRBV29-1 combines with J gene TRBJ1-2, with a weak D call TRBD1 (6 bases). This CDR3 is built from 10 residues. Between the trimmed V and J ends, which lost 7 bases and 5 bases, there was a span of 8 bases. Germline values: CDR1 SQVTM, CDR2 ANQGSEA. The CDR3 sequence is CSGGQYGYTF. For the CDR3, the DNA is TGCAGCGGGGGGCAGTATGGCTACACCTTC.

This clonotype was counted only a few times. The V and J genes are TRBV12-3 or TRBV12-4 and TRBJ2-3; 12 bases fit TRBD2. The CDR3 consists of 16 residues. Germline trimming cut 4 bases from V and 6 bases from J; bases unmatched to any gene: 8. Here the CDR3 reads CASSSFLAGGPDTQYF. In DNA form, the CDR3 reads TGTGCCAGCAGTTCCTTTCTAGCGGGAGGGCCGGATACGCAGTATTTT.

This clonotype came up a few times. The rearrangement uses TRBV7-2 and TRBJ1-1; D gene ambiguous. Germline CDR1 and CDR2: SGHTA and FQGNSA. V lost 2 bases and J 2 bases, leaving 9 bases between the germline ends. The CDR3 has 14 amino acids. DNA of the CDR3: TGTGCCAGCAGCTTATTGGGCAGTAACACTGAAGCTTTCTTT. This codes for CASSLLGSNTEAFF.

Here the CDR3 DNA reads TGTGCCAGCAGTTCGGCCACCTGGACAGGGCGATCCCTCCCCACCTACGAGCAGTACTTC. Translation gives CASSSATWTGRSLPTYEQYF. V and J are TRBV28 and TRBJ2-7; 8 bases are shared with TRBD1. The CDR3 runs to 20 residues. Per germline, CDR1 MDHEN and CDR2 SYDVKM. The V gene end was trimmed by 4 bases and the J gene end by 2 bases; junction bases not matched to a gene: 22.

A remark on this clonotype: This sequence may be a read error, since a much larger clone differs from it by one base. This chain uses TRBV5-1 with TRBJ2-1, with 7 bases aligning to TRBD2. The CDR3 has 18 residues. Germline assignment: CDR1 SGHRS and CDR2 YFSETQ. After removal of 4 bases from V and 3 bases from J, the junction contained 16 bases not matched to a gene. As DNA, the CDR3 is TGCGCCAGCAGCCCCCGGCGGCCTAGCGGTTTTAACTACAATGAGCAGTTCTTC. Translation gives CASSPRRPSGFNYNEQFF.

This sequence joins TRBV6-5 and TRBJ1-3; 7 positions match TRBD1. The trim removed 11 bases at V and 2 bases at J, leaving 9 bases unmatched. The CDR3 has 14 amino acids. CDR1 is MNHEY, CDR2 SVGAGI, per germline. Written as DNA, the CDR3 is TGTGCCGCTTCAACAGGGGCCCCTGGAAACACCATATATTTT. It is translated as CAASTGAPGNTIYF.

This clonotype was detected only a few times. CDR3 bases: TGTGCCAGCAACGACGGACAAACCTATAATTCACCCCTCCACTTT. Its protein is CASNDGQTYNSPLHF. This chain joins TRBV7-9 and TRBJ1-6, with TRBD1 as a possible D gene (5 bases). The CDR3 spans 15 residues. CDR1 and CDR2 from the germline V gene are SEHNR and FQNEAQ (reference sequence). The V gene lost 7 bases and the J gene lost 2 bases, with 12 bases spanning the gap.

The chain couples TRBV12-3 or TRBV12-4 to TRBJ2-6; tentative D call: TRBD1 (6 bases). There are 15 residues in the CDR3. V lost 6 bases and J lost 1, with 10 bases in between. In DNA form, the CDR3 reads TGTGCCAGCAGGAACGGACAGTCTGGGGCCAACGTCCTGACTTTC. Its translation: CASRNGQSGANVLTF.

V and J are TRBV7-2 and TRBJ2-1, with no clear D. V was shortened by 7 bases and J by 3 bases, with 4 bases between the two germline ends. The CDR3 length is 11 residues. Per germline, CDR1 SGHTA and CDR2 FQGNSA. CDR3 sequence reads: CASNNYNEQFF. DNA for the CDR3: TGTGCCAGCAATAACTACAATGAGCAGTTCTTC.

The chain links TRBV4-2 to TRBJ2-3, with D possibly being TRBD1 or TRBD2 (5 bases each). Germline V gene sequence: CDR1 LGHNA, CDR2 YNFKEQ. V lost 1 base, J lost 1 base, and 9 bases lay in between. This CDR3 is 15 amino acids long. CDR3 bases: TGTGCCAGCAGCCAAGGAGTGGGGGGCACAGATACGCAGTATTTT. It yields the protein CASSQGVGGTDTQYF.